Listed here are 32 T cell receptor beta chains from one sample, sequenced in a study of CD8+CD57+ T cells in acquired aplastic anemia. By flow cytometry, patients selected for sequencing had shown an expansion of CD8+CD57+ cells. Genomic DNA acted as the template from which TCR beta VDJ combination and CDR3 sequence profiling were carried out. In TCRdb, the reads were re-called with MiXCR into one record per CDR3 protein. Among roughly 220,000 distinct CDR3 sequences listed, approximately 65% were seen once. The sequencing sample was made of sorted CD4+, CD8+, or CD8+CD57+ T cells (not recorded which) from PBMCs. Source of these receptors: a human donor with aplastic anemia.

The chain is built from TRBV29-1 and TRBJ2-5, with TRBD2 as a possible D gene (5 bases). The CDR3 contains 14 residues. CDR1 SQVTM and CDR2 ANQGSEA come from the germline V gene. Trimming removed 7 bases at V and 5 bases at J, with 20 bases between. The CDR3 nucleotides are TGCAGCGCGGAGGCTGTACTGGAAAGGGAGACCCAGTACTTC. Translation: CSAEAVLERETQYF.

This clonotype was seen only a few times. The conserved phenylalanine or tryptophan is not found at the CDR3 terminus, so this likely reflects a read error. The DNA is left out, because the CDR3 cannot be placed on it with certainty; the CDR3 is given as TCRdb lists it. The chain carries TRBV14 and TRBJ1-6; whether TRBD1, the table's D call, matches the DNA was not checked. The CDR3 length is 13 residues, termini included. The germline CDR1 and CDR2 sequences are SGHDN and FVKESK. The CDR3 reads CASSQGPAGGAIL.

V and J are TRBV20-1 and TRBJ1-1; the D is unclear. Trimming took off 3 bases at V and 7 bases at J, with 9 bases between the two ends. The CDR3 is 11 amino acids. CDR1 is DFQATT, CDR2 SNEGSKA, per germline (reference sequence). CDR3 region: CSASPDGEAFF. CDR3 DNA sequence: TGCAGTGCTAGTCCGGACGGTGAAGCTTTCTTT.

This chain uses TRBV19 with TRBJ2-3; TRBD2 agrees at 11 bases. The CDR3 totals 15 residues. Trimming cost V 4 bases and J 6 bases; bases outside gene matches: 6. Germline V CDR1 and CDR2: LNHDA, SQIVND (reference sequence). CDR3 residues: CASSTRLAGPDTQYF. CDR3 DNA: TGTGCCAGTAGTACCCGACTAGCGGGACCGGATACGCAGTATTTT.

The V and J genes are TRBV7-9 and TRBJ2-7; TRBD2 agrees at 9 bases. Germline trimming cut 1 base from V and 3 bases from J; bases unmatched to any gene: 4. The germline V gene encodes CDR1 SEHNR and CDR2 FQNEAQ (reference sequence). The CDR3 spans 15 residues. The CDR3 DNA reads TGTGCCAGCAGCTTAGGCCTAGCGGGGCACTACGAGCAGTACTTC. Encoded protein: CASSLGLAGHYEQYF.

The V call is TRBV7-2, the J call TRBJ2-5, with D perhaps matching TRBD2 (6 bases). The CDR3 consists of 13 residues. Per the germline V gene, CDR1 is SGHTA and CDR2 is FQGNSA. Trimming took 6 bases from V and 4 from J, leaving 12 bases between them. The CDR3 sequence is CASSREFRETQYF. In DNA, the CDR3 is TGTGCCAGCAGTCGGGAGTTCCGAGAGACCCAGTACTTC.

The chain couples TRBV7-8 to TRBJ2-7, with TRBD1 as a possible D gene (5 bases). Between the trimmed V and J ends, which lost 3 bases and 7 bases, there was a span of 13 bases. The germline gives CDR1 SGHVS, CDR2 FQNEAQ. The CDR3 is 13 amino acids. The chain's CDR3 is CASSFSQGNEQYF. In DNA form, the CDR3 reads TGTGCCAGCAGCTTTTCTCAGGGCAATGAGCAGTACTTC. Full variable domain (remainder filled in from reference TRBV7-8 and TRBJ2-7): GAGVSQSPRYKVAKRGQDVALRCDPISGHVSLFWYQQALGQGPEFLTYFQNEAQLDKSGLPSDRFFAERPEGSVSTLKIQRTQQEDSAVYLCASSFSQGNEQYFGPGTRLTVT.

At least ten counts were recorded for this clonotype. Mismatch with germline at one junction end may stem from a read error. The gene calls are TRBV2 and TRBJ1-3; no reliable D call. This CDR3 spans 13 amino acids. Germline lookup yields CDR1 SNHLY and CDR2 FYNNEI. The CDR3 spells CASSEGSGNTIYF. The CDR3 coding sequence is TGTGCCAGCAGCGAAGGGTCTGGAAACACCATATATTTT. The whole variable domain, filled in from reference TRBV2 and TRBJ1-3, reads EPEVTQTPSHQVTQMGQEVILRCVPISNHLYFYWYRQILGQKVEFLVSFYNNEISEKSEIFDDQFSVERPDGSNFTLKIRSTKLEDSAMYFCASSEGSGNTIYFGEGSWLTVV.

This clonotype has only one observation. The rearrangement links TRBV24-1 to TRBJ2-7; D might be TRBD2 (6 bases). In germline, CDR1 is KGHDR, CDR2 SFDVKD. The CDR3 runs 14 residues. Trimming shortened V by 4 bases and J by 5 bases, and 14 bases separated the two germline ends. The CDR3 protein is CATSEHGTSNEQYF. CDR3 nucleotides: TGTGCCACCAGTGAGCACGGGACTTCTAACGAGCAGTACTTC.

This clonotype was counted a few times. The rearrangement links TRBV9 to TRBJ2-1; TRBD2 matches 8 bases. Germline V CDR1 and CDR2: SGDLS, YYNGEE. This CDR3 is built from 14 residues. Germline trimming cut 2 bases from V and 8 bases from J; bases unmatched to any gene: 6. CDR3 sequence reads: CASSVGAGVDEQFF. In DNA form, the CDR3 reads TGTGCCAGCAGCGTGGGAGCGGGGGTAGATGAGCAGTTCTTC.

This chain uses TRBV10-3 with TRBJ2-3, with TRBD2 matching 11 bases. The CDR3 extends over 16 amino acids. V was clipped by 3 bases and J by 2 bases; unmatched bases: 4. CDR1 ENHRY and CDR2 SYGVKD come from the germline V gene. The CDR3 DNA reads TGTGCCATCAGTGATACGACTAGCGGGGCCACAGATACGCAGTATTTT. Translated: CAISDTTSGATDTQYF.

This chain connects TRBV5-1 to TRBJ1-1; TRBD1 is a possible D gene (5 bases). Germline-derived CDR1 and CDR2 are SGHRS and YFSETQ. V was clipped by 5 bases and J by 5 bases, with 16 bases between them. There are 14 residues in the CDR3. CDR3 amino acids: CASRLRGGGTEAFF. The CDR3 DNA reads TGCGCCAGCAGACTGAGGGGCGGGGGTACTGAAGCTTTCTTT.

The chain couples TRBV7-6 to TRBJ2-7; the match to TRBD1 covers 9 bases. This CDR3 is built from 15 residues. CDR1 and CDR2 from the germline V gene are SGHVS and FNYEAQ. Unmatched junction bases numbered 7, after V lost 4 bases and J lost 3 bases. The CDR3, as DNA: TGTGCCAGCAGCTATGGGACAGGGCAGTACTACGAGCAGTACTTC. Translation: CASSYGTGQYYEQYF.

Regarding this clonotype: With a much larger clone just one base away, this may be a read error. The chain combines TRBV4-1 with TRBJ2-1; unclear D gene. The CDR3 runs 14 residues. Germline V gives CDR1 MGHRA, CDR2 YSYEKL. CDR3 region: CASGQDLSAIEQFF. In DNA form, the CDR3 reads TGCGCCAGCGGCCAAGATCTATCAGCGATTGAGCAGTTCTTC.

The chain recombines TRBV15 with TRBJ1-6; 7 bases fit TRBD1. Germline CDR1 reads LNHNV; CDR2 reads YYDKDF (reference sequence). After removal of 4 bases from V and 9 bases from J, the junction contained 3 bases not matched to a gene. The CDR3 contains 13 residues. The CDR3 DNA reads as TGTGCCACCAGCATGACAGGGTTTTCACCCCTCCACTTT. As protein: CATSMTGFSPLHF.

This chain connects TRBV2 to TRBJ2-5; D is undetermined. Germline loops: CDR1 SNHLY, CDR2 FYNNEI. V was cut by 1 base and J by 7 bases, with 10 bases left in between. CDR3 size: 13 residues. CDR3 in DNA: TGTGCCAGCAGTGAAGAGGGATTCGGGACCCAGTACTTC. Protein sequence: CASSEEGFGTQYF.

This sequence joins TRBV20-1 and TRBJ1-6, with D possibly matching TRBD1 (5 bases). The germline CDR1 and CDR2 sequences are DFQATT and SNEGSKA (reference sequence). This CDR3 region has 16 residues. Trimming cost V 2 bases and J 0 bases, with 11 bases left between them. CDR3 amino acids: CSARRDLASYNSPLHF. The CDR3 DNA follows: TGCAGTGCTAGAAGGGACCTTGCCTCCTATAATTCACCCCTCCACTTT.

This chain joins TRBV19 and TRBJ1-5, with D unclear. V dropped 3 bases and J dropped 2 bases, with 8 bases sitting between them. CDR3 length equals 14 residues. CDR1 and CDR2 from the germline V gene are LNHDA and SQIVND (reference sequence). CDR3 sequence: CASSMFKGNQPQHF. Here the CDR3 DNA reads TGTGCCAGTAGTATGTTTAAGGGCAATCAGCCCCAGCATTTT.

Many counts were recorded for this clonotype. Being one base from a much bigger clone, this may be a read error. V and J are TRBV20-1 and TRBJ2-7; either TRBD1 or TRBD2 may supply D (5 bases each). This CDR3 is 13 amino acids long. CDR1 and CDR2 from the germline V gene are DFQATT and SNEGSKA (reference sequence). CDR3 sequence: CSTRDSLSYEQYF. For the CDR3, the DNA is TGCAGTACTAGAGACAGCCTCTCCTACGAGCAGTACTTC.

This clonotype showed up just a few times. A much larger clone lies a single base off, so this may be a read error. This chain uses TRBV12-3 or TRBV12-4 with TRBJ1-5; a weak D match, TRBD1 (6 bases). V was shortened by 4 bases and J by 11 bases, with 15 bases between the two germline ends. The CDR3 has 13 residues. The CDR3 DNA is TGTGCCAGCAGTTCAGGGGAGGAGGAGGCCCAGCATTTT. As protein: CASSSGEEEAQHF.

V gene TRBV10-3 combines with J gene TRBJ2-1; TRBD2 agrees at 16 bases. The CDR3 is 16 residues long. CDR1 and CDR2 (germline): ENHRY, SYGVKD. V dropped 5 bases and J dropped 15; count of bases not matched to a gene: 13. CDR3 coding DNA: TGTGCCATCAGTAACCCGGTGGGACTAGCGGGGGGGCGGCGGTTCTTC. This encodes CAISNPVGLAGGRRFF.

The V call is TRBV24-1, the J call TRBJ2-3; 7 nucleotides match TRBD1. V was pared by 4 bases and J by 7 bases, with 7 bases of the junction left unmatched. The CDR3 contains 14 residues. Per germline, CDR1 KGHDR and CDR2 SFDVKD. Here the CDR3 reads CATSETGIPNTQYF. CDR3 DNA: TGTGCCACCAGTGAGACAGGGATACCCAATACGCAGTATTTT.

This clonotype was seen only a few times. The rearrangement uses TRBV24-1 and TRBJ1-2, with D perhaps TRBD1 (5 bases). The length of the CDR3 is 14 residues. Trimming pared 5 bases from V and 4 bases from J, leaving 13 bases between. Looked up from germline, CDR1 is KGHDR and CDR2 is SFDVKD. CDR3 nucleotide sequence: TGTGCCACCAGTGGCAAGGGGCGTTCCTATGGCTACACCTTC. Its protein is CATSGKGRSYGYTF.

The V call is TRBV2, the J call TRBJ2-2; 7 nucleotides match TRBD2. The junction had 9 bases not matched to a gene; V was cut back by 4 bases and J by 7 bases. CDR1 is SNHLY, CDR2 FYNNEI, per germline. The CDR3 has 15 amino acids. CDR3 residues: CASSVREILVGELFF. CDR3 DNA sequence: TGTGCCAGCAGTGTGCGGGAGATTCTTGTCGGGGAGCTGTTTTTT.

The chain combines TRBV10-3 with TRBJ2-5; 14 nucleotides line up with TRBD2. This CDR3 is 17 amino acids long. The V segment lost 4 bases and the J segment 14 bases; nucleotides outside the gene matches: 18. Germline V CDR1 and CDR2: ENHRY, SYGVKD. CDR3 nucleotides: TGTGCCATCAGTGGGTCCTCTTGGGGACTAGCGGGAGACGGTTACTACTTC. Protein: CAISGSSWGLAGDGYYF.

The V and J genes are TRBV15 and TRBJ1-5; D remains ambiguous. V was cut by 5 bases and J by 4 bases, with 12 bases left in between. CDR3 length: 14 residues. Germline-derived CDR1 and CDR2 are LNHNV and YYDKDF (reference sequence). CDR3 nucleotides: TGTGCCACCAGCTCCGGCAGAAAAAATCAGCCCCAGCATTTT. It codes for CATSSGRKNQPQHF.

V and J are TRBV6-1 and TRBJ2-7, with 13 bases that match TRBD2. The J segment lost 5 bases and the V segment lost 6 bases, leaving 7 bases of the junction unmatched. The germline V gene encodes CDR1 MNHNS and CDR2 SASEGT. CDR3 length equals 15 residues. The CDR3 DNA reads as TGTGCCAGCAGCCCACTAGCGGGAGGGCGGGACGAGCAGTACTTC. This encodes CASSPLAGGRDEQYF.

This rearrangement joins TRBV20-1 to TRBJ1-2, with D unclear. Germline V gene data show CDR1 as DFQATT and CDR2 as SNEGSKA (reference sequence). The CDR3 loop spans 11 amino acids. Trimming pared 5 bases from V and 7 bases from J, leaving 11 bases between. Here the CDR3 reads CSAYEGIGYTF. As DNA, the CDR3 is TGCAGTGCTTACGAGGGCATTGGCTACACCTTC.

The J gene is TRBJ1-1, the V gene TRBV18; D is undetermined. CDR1 KGHSH and CDR2 LQKENI come from the germline V gene. CDR3 size: 13 residues. V lost 5 bases and J lost 3, with 10 bases in between. CDR3 nucleotide sequence: TGTGCCAGCTCAGAGAGCCAGGACACTGAAGCTTTCTTT. Protein: CASSESQDTEAFF.

This sequence joins TRBV19 and TRBJ1-1; no definite D call. The germline gives CDR1 LNHDA, CDR2 SQIVND (reference sequence). The ends were cut back, 7 bases at V and 5 bases at J, with 8 bases in the middle. The CDR3 has 11 amino acids. The CDR3 reads CASILWTEAFF. The CDR3 bases are TGTGCCAGTATCCTTTGGACTGAAGCTTTCTTT.

For this clonotype: At one end, the junction sequence differs from germline, possibly due to a read error. The V call is TRBV2, the J call TRBJ2-3, with 7 bases matching TRBD1. Germline CDR1 is SNHLY and CDR2 is FYNNEI. This CDR3 has 14 amino acids. The CDR3 sequence is CAISPDRATDTQYF. The CDR3 nucleotides are TGTGCCATCAGTCCTGACAGGGCTACAGATACGCAGTATTTT.

This clonotype was detected only once. V and J are TRBV5-4 and TRBJ2-5; D remains unclear. CDR3 length: 14 amino acids. The germline CDR1 and CDR2 sequences are SGHNT and YYREEE (reference sequence). Trimming took 4 bases from V and 0 from J, leaving 10 bases between them. The CDR3 nucleotides are TGTGCCAGCAGCAGTCCCTGGTACCAAGAGACCCAGTACTTC. Protein: CASSSPWYQETQYF.